Reported below is one TCR beta chain. The target antigen is unknown. This sample was taken from a study of T cell responses to AZD1222 COVID-19 vaccine. Sequencing was performed with immunoSEQ multiplex PCR; in TCRdb, only in-frame clones are kept and a portion is missing. The data hold about 89,000 clones, with just over 85% observed a single time. Study results and limitations: Nearly half of spike-specific TCRs reportedly go after variant regions that carry no mutations. All repertoire sampling was performed exclusively after the peak T cell response. Donors, mostly white British, included more females; clonal diversity was possibly underestimated.

Germline CDR1 and CDR2: SEHNR and FQNEAQ (reference sequence). The germline V and J ends were trimmed by 5 bases and 7 bases, with 14 bases remaining between them. The CDR3 contains 13 residues. This sequence joins TRBV7-9 and TRBJ1-2; D is uncertain. The sequencing here drew on peripheral blood, taken 28 days after the second AZD1222 dose. This receptor was obtained from an adult who received the AZD1222 COVID-19 vaccine. CDR3 sequence reads: CASSTPGQGGYTF. Here the CDR3 DNA reads TGTGCCAGCAGCACGCCAGGCCAAGGTGGCTACACCTTC.